A selection of T cell receptor beta chains follows, all from one sample in a study of OX40 agonist ivuxolimab in advanced cancers. Here immunoSEQ multiplex PCR was the method, and the copy in TCRdb shows in-frame clones only, minus some. This table has some 71,000 clones, just over 85% appearing once. The sample here was CD4+ or CD8+ T cells sorted from blood, taken in a trial of the OX40 agonist ivuxolimab. The origin of the receptors is an adult with an advanced solid tumor such as melanoma, head and neck, liver or kidney cancer. CDR3s include the opening cysteine and the closing phenylalanine or tryptophan. D genes are given only for firm matches. The size field is filled for only some rows; it gives once, few, many or a size class.

size	V	D	J	CDR3	DNA
NA	TRBV5-4	NA	TRBJ2-7	CASSLSGARDEQYF	TGTGCCAGCAGCTTATCGGGGGCCCGGGACGAGCAGTACTTC
NA	TRBV6-6	TRBD1	TRBJ1-5	CASSYEGANQPQHF	TGTGCCAGCAGTTACGAGGGGGCGAATCAGCCCCAGCATTTT
NA	TRBV7-2	NA	TRBJ1-2	CASSLEGPIYGYTF	TGTGCCAGCAGCTTAGAAGGGCCCATCTATGGCTACACCTTC
NA	TRBV19	TRBD1	TRBJ2-5	CASSVPGQGSGETQYF	TGTGCCAGTAGTGTCCCGGGACAGGGGTCCGGGGAGACCCAGTACTTC
few	TRBV15	NA	TRBJ2-1	CATSYAGSYNEQFF	TGTGCCACCAGCTACGCCGGGAGCTACAATGAGCAGTTCTTC
NA	TRBV10-3	NA	TRBJ1-1	CAIRGAGGTEAFF	TGTGCCATCAGGGGGGCGGGAGGCACTGAAGCTTTCTTT
NA	TRBV7-8	TRBD1	TRBJ1-1	CASSLTGRTEAFF	TGTGCCAGCAGCTTGACAGGGAGGACTGAAGCTTTCTTT
NA	TRBV6-6	TRBD2	TRBJ2-1	CASSRTSGGWNEQFF	TGTGCCAGCAGTCGAACTAGCGGGGGGTGGAATGAGCAGTTCTTC
NA	TRBV5-1	NA	TRBJ2-1	CASSLATEQFF	TGCGCCAGCAGCTTGGCCACTGAGCAGTTCTTC
NA	TRBV4-3	TRBD1	TRBJ1-2	CASSQEPDRGDGGYTF	TGCGCCAGCAGCCAAGAACCCGACAGGGGGGACGGTGGCTACACCTTC
NA	TRBV4-1	NA	TRBJ1-5	CASSQELRRVSPQHF	TGCGCCAGCAGCCAAGAGCTCCGGCGGGTGAGCCCCCAGCATTTT
NA	TRBV7-6	TRBD1	TRBJ2-3	CASSLEVLGTATLDTQYF	TGTGCCAGCAGCTTAGAGGTCCTTGGGACAGCTACTTTGGATACGCAGTATTTT
NA	TRBV7-9	NA	TRBJ2-3	CASSISTGTDTQYF	TGTGCCAGCAGCATTTCTACCGGGACAGATACGCAGTATTTT
NA	TRBV6-1	NA	TRBJ1-5	CASSPWYGVGQPQHF	TGTGCCAGCAGTCCCTGGTATGGGGTGGGTCAGCCCCAGCATTTT
NA	TRBV29-1	NA	TRBJ2-1	CSVRGDASSYNEQFF	TGCAGCGTTCGAGGGGACGCCTCTTCCTACAATGAGCAGTTCTTC
NA	TRBV9	NA	TRBJ2-1	CASSARDSGAHEQFF	TGTGCCAGCAGCGCGCGGGACTCCGGAGCCCATGAGCAGTTCTTC
NA	TRBV5-1	NA	TRBJ2-1	CASSLAEGLYNEQFF	TGCGCCAGCAGCTTGGCCGAGGGTTTATACAATGAGCAGTTCTTC
NA	TRBV29-1	TRBD1	TRBJ1-4	CSVNRDRANEKLFF	TGCAGCGTAAACCGGGACAGGGCTAATGAAAAACTGTTTTTT
NA	TRBV4-1	NA	TRBJ2-3	CASRSGVTPDTDTQYF	TGCGCCAGCCGTTCAGGGGTCACTCCTGACACAGATACGCAGTATTTT
NA	TRBV6-1	NA	TRBJ1-6	CASNSYNSPLHF	TGTGCCAGCAACTCCTATAATTCACCCCTCCACTTT
NA	TRBV7-9	TRBD1	TRBJ1-2	CASSLGGDRGRTYGYTF	TGTGCCAGCAGCTTAGGGGGCGACAGGGGGCGCACCTATGGCTACACCTTC
NA	TRBV6-5	TRBD1	TRBJ1-3	CASRTYRGAGNTIYF	TGTGCCAGCAGGACTTACAGGGGAGCGGGAAACACCATATATTTT
NA	TRBV7-8	NA	TRBJ1-4	CASMRTTANGGNEKLFF	TGTGCCAGCATGAGGACGACGGCGAACGGGGGAAATGAAAAACTGTTTTTT
NA	TRBV28	NA	TRBJ2-7	CASSLFGYEQYF	TGTGCCAGCAGTTTATTCGGCTACGAGCAGTACTTC
NA	TRBV6-6	NA	TRBJ2-3	CASSYHGGSGADTQYF	TGTGCCAGCAGTTACCACGGGGGCAGTGGCGCAGATACGCAGTATTTT
NA	TRBV28	NA	TRBJ1-1	CASSYPDRNTEAFF	TGTGCCAGCAGTTACCCGGACAGGAACACTGAAGCTTTCTTT
NA	TRBV5-6	NA	TRBJ1-1	CASSFGNTEAFF	TGTGCCAGCAGCTTTGGGAACACTGAAGCTTTCTTT
NA	TRBV10-1	TRBD1	TRBJ2-1	CASSGRGQGYEQFF	TGCGCCAGCAGTGGAAGAGGACAGGGGTATGAGCAGTTCTTC
NA	TRBV6-6	NA	TRBJ1-2	CASSYAPGTDYGYTF	TGTGCCAGCAGTTACGCCCCGGGGACCGACTATGGCTACACCTTC
once	TRBV7-3	NA	TRBJ1-5	CASSPEGGEGQPQHF	TGTGCCAGCAGCCCCGAGGGGGGCGAGGGGCAGCCCCAGCATTTT
NA	TRBV30	TRBD1	TRBJ1-1	CAWSAHGQGNTEAFF	TGTGCCTGGAGCGCCCATGGACAGGGAAACACTGAAGCTTTCTTT
NA	TRBV28	NA	TRBJ2-4	CASSFAAGLSGYKDSKNIQYF	TGTGCCAGCAGTTTTGCGGCTGGTCTGTCGGGGTATAAGGATAGCAAAAACATTCAGTACTTC
NA	TRBV4-1	NA	TRBJ1-6	CASSQVQLTGRRNSPLHF	TGCGCCAGCAGCCAAGTCCAACTTACAGGGAGGAGGAATTCACCCCTCCACTTT
NA	TRBV2	NA	TRBJ2-7	CASSVDTAVEQYF	TGTGCCAGCAGCGTCGACACCGCCGTCGAGCAGTACTTC
NA	TRBV9	TRBD1	TRBJ2-7	CASSVGGTGYDEQYF	TGTGCCAGCAGCGTTGGGGGGACAGGCTACGACGAGCAGTACTTC
NA	TRBV5-4	NA	TRBJ2-3	CASSLRHRTDTQYF	TGTGCCAGCAGCTTGCGGCACCGCACAGATACGCAGTATTTT
NA	TRBV7-9	TRBD1	TRBJ2-7	CASSLPTQGGRGYEQYF	TGTGCCAGCAGCTTACCGACACAGGGGGGTCGCGGCTACGAGCAGTACTTC
NA	TRBV5-5	TRBD1	TRBJ1-4	CASRTGTGDLGSEKLFF	TGTGCCAGCAGGACCGGGACAGGGGACCTGGGGAGTGAAAAACTGTTTTTT
NA	TRBV19	NA	TRBJ1-5	CASSNAGGNQPQHF	TGTGCCAGTAGCAATGCTGGGGGCAATCAGCCCCAGCATTTT
NA	TRBV5-1	NA	TRBJ1-1	CASSPGRRQPEAFF	TGCGCCAGCAGCCCAGGGAGACGGCAACCTGAAGCTTTCTTT
NA	TRBV5-1	NA	TRBJ2-3	CASSLEGDTQYF	TGCGCCAGCAGCTTGGAGGGAGATACGCAGTATTTT
NA	TRBV6-5	TRBD1	TRBJ1-2	CASSQGTGHGYTF	TGTGCCAGCAGCCAAGGGACAGGGCATGGCTACACCTTC
NA	TRBV19	NA	TRBJ1-2	CASKGGRERNDYGYTF	TGTGCCAGTAAGGGGGGCAGGGAGCGAAATGACTACGGCTACACCTTC
NA	TRBV5-1	NA	TRBJ2-1	CASSRDGYNEQFF	TGCGCCAGCAGCCGGGACGGCTACAATGAGCAGTTCTTC
few	TRBV14	TRBD1	TRBJ2-5	CASSQGGQGQETQYF	TGTGCCAGCAGCCAAGGGGGACAGGGCCAAGAGACCCAGTACTTC
NA	TRBV7-2	NA	TRBJ1-1	CASSVQGWTEAFF	TGTGCCAGCAGCGTCCAGGGTTGGACTGAAGCTTTCTTT
NA	TRBV5-1	NA	TRBJ2-3	CASSLDRGSTDTQYF	TGCGCCAGCAGCTTGGATCGGGGGAGCACAGATACGCAGTATTTT
NA	TRBV6-1	TRBD1	TRBJ1-4	CASSQGQELFF	TGTGCCAGCAGTCAAGGACAGGAACTGTTTTTT
NA	TRBV2	NA	TRBJ2-1	CASSEVGGGSEQFF	TGTGCCAGCAGTGAGGTTGGCGGAGGAAGTGAGCAGTTCTTC